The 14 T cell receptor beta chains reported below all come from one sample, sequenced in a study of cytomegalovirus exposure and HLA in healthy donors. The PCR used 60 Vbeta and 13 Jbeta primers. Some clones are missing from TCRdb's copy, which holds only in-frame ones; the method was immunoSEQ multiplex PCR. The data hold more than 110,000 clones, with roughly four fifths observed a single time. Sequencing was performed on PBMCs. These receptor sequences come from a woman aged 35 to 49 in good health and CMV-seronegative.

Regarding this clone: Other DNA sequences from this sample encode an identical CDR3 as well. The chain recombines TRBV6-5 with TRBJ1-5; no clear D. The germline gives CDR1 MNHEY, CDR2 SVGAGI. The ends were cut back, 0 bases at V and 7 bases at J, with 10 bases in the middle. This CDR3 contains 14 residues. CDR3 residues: CASSYSREHQPQHF. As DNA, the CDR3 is TGTGCCAGCAGTTACTCTCGGGAACACCAGCCCCAGCATTTT.

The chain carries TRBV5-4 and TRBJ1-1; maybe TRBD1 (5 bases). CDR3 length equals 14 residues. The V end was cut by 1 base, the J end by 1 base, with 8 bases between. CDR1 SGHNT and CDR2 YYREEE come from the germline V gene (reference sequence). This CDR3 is CASSLQGRNTEAFF. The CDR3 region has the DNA TGTGCCAGCAGCTTGCAGGGTAGGAACACTGAAGCTTTCTTT.

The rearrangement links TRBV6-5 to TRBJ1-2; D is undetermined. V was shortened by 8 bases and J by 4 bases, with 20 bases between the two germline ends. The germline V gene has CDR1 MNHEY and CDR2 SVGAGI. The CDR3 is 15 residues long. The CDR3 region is CASFSRGGGSYGYTF. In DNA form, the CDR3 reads TGTGCCAGCTTCTCTCGGGGAGGAGGGTCCTATGGCTACACCTTC.

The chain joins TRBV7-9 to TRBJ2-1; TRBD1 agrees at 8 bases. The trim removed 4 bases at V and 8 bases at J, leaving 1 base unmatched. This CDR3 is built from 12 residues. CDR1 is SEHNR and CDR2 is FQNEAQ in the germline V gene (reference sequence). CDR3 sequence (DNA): TGTGCCAGCAGCTGGACAGGGTATGAGCAGTTCTTC. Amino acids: CASSWTGYEQFF.

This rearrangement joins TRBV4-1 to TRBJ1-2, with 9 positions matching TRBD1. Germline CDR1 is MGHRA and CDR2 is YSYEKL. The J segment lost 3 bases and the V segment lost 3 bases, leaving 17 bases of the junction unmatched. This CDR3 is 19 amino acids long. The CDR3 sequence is CASSQSLQQGAGRYYGYTF. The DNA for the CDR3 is TGCGCCAGCAGCCAGAGTTTACAACAGGGGGCAGGACGCTACTATGGCTACACCTTC.

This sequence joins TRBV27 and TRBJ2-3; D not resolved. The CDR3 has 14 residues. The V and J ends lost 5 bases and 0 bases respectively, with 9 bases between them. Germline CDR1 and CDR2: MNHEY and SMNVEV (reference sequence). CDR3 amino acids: CASSVTHSTDTQYF. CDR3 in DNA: TGTGCCAGCAGTGTCACTCATAGCACAGATACGCAGTATTTT.

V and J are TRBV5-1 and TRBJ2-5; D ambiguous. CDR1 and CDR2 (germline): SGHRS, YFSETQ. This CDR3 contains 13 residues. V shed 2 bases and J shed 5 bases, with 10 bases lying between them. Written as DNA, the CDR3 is TGCGCCAGCAGCTTAATCCCCCGGGAGACCCAGTACTTC. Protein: CASSLIPRETQYF.

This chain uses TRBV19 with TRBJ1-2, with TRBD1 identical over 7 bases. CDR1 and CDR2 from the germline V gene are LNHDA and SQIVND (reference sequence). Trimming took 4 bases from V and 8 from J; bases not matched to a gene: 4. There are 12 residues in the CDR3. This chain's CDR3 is CASSRTGGGYTF. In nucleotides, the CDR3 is TGTGCCAGTAGTAGGACAGGAGGGGGCTACACCTTC. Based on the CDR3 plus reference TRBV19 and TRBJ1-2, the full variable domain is DGGITQSPKYLFRKEGQNVTLSCEQNLNHDAMYWYRQDPGQGLRLIYYSQIVNDFQKGDIAEGYSVSREKKESFPLTVTSAQKNPTAFYLCASSRTGGGYTFGSGTRLTVV.

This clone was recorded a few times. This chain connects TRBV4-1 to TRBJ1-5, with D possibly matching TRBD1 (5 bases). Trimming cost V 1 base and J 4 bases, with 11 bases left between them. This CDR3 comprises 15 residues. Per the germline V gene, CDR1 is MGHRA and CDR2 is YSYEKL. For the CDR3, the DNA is TGCGCCAGCAGCCAAGTCAGGGCGGTAAATCAGCCCCAGCATTTT. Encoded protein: CASSQVRAVNQPQHF.

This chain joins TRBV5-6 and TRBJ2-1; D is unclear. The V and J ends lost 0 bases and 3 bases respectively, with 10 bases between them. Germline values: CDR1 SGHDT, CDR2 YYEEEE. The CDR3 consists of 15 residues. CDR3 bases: TGTGCCAGCAGCTTGGGGAGCCTGCGCTACAATGAGCAGTTCTTC. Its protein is CASSLGSLRYNEQFF. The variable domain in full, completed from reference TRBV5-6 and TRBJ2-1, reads DAGVTQSPTHLIKTRGQQVTLRCSPKSGHDTVSWYQQALGQGPQFIFQYYEEEERQRGNFPDRFSGHQFPNYSSELNVNALLLGDSALYLCASSLGSLRYNEQFFGPGTRLTVL.

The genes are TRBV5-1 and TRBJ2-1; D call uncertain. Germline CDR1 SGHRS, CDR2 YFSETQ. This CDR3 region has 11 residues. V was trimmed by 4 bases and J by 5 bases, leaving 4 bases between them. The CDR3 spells CASSPNNEQFF. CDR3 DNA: TGCGCCAGCAGCCCCAACAATGAGCAGTTCTTC.

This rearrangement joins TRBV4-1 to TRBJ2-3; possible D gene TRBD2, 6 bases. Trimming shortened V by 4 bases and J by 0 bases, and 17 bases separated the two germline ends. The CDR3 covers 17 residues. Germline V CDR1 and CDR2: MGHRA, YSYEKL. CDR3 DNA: TGCGCCAGCAGCCGAATGAGTAGCGGATCTAGCACAGATACGCAGTATTTT. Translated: CASSRMSSGSSTDTQYF.

CDR3 loop: CSVEEGGTSTDTQYF. CDR3 bases: TGCAGCGTTGAAGAGGGGGGGACCAGCACAGATACGCAGTATTTT. V gene TRBV29-1 combines with J gene TRBJ2-3, with TRBD2 identical over 7 bases. This CDR3 comprises 15 residues. V shed 0 bases, J shed 0 bases, and the junction held 3 bases outside the gene matches. Looked up from germline, CDR1 is SQVTM and CDR2 is ANQGSEA.

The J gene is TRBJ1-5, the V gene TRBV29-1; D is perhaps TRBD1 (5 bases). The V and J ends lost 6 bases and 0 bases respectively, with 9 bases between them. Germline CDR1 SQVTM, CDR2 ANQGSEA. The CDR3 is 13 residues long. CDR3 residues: CSVQENSNQPQHF. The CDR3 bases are TGCAGCGTACAGGAAAATAGCAATCAGCCCCAGCATTTT.